The entry that follows covers one T cell receptor beta chain sequence. These data originate in a study of blood T cells in healthy people across ages. Alongside a J-beta primer mix, a sample-barcoded 5' primer served in a second PCR lasting roughly 7 to 11 cycles. TCRdb recomputed calls from the 5' RACE reads with MiXCR, one row per CDR3 protein. The repertoire holds roughly 800,000 distinct CDR3 sequences, with approximately 25% as singletons. V lost 4 bases and J 5 bases, leaving 17 bases between the germline ends. Germline V gene sequence: CDR1 DFQATT, CDR2 SNEGSKA (reference sequence). The CDR3 runs to 14 residues. Separately, the same data were catalogued under a study of T cells of mothers and their children.

The rearrangement uses TRBV20-1 and TRBJ2-5; D not resolved. The clonotype originates from a boy aged 10-17 years in good health. Sequenced: blood. This chain's CDR3 is CSANTRVWSETQYF. The CDR3 DNA follows: TGCAGTGCTAATACCCGCGTCTGGTCGGAGACCCAGTACTTC.